A selection of T cell receptor beta chains follows, all from one sample in a study of T cells in localized non-small cell lung cancer. Using immunoSEQ multiplex PCR, the repertoire was profiled, and TCRdb retains in-frame clones only, with some absent. The table shows about 52,000 clones, with 80% occurring only once. The material was PBMCs, obtained before any cancer treatment. Receptor source: a woman aged 35 to 75 with stage II lung adenocarcinoma. Both conserved end residues are part of each CDR3. A D gene is named only where the DNA matches it firmly. The size field is filled for only some rows; it gives once, few, many or a size class.

TRBV28	-	few	TRBJ1-5	TGTGCCAGCAGGCCGCAGGGGCCAAGGAACCAGCCCCAGCATTTT	CASRPQGPRNQPQHF
TRBV4-1	-	-	TRBJ2-4	TGCGCCAGCAGCCAAGACCCAGGGTTAGCCAAAAACATTCAGTACTTC	CASSQDPGLAKNIQYF
TRBV21-1	-	once	TRBJ2-7	TGTGCCAGCAGCACAGCGGGGCCTAAGCCAGGGCCAGGCGAGCAGTACTTC	CASSTAGPKPGPGEQYF
TRBV27	-	-	TRBJ1-4	TGTGCCAGCAGTTTCCCTGACAGGGAAAAACTGTTTTTT	CASSFPDREKLFF
TRBV7-6	-	-	TRBJ1-4	TGTGCCAGCAGCCCGCGCGGGGGCTCCAATGAAAAACTGTTTTTT	CASSPRGGSNEKLFF
TRBV6-5	-	once	TRBJ1-4	TGTGCCAGCAGTTACTCTGGCGGGCTCACCCGTGAAAAACTGTTTTTT	CASSYSGGLTREKLFF
TRBV7-3	-	once	TRBJ1-2	TGTGCCAGCAGCCCCGATGGGGGGCGAGATGGCTACACCTTC	CASSPDGGRDGYTF
TRBV11-2	-	-	TRBJ1-2	TGTGCCAGCAGCTCGTCCGGGACGGACTATGGCTACACCTTC	CASSSSGTDYGYTF
TRBV6-1	-	-	TRBJ1-2	TGTGCCAGCAGGGACAGTTCCTCCTATGGCTACACCTTC	CASRDSSSYGYTF
TRBV27	TRBD1	-	TRBJ1-2	TGTGCCAGCAGCCGGACAGGGGGTTTCTATGGCTACACCTTC	CASSRTGGFYGYTF
TRBV30	-	-	TRBJ1-4	TGTGCCCTGTCGGGGACTAATGAAAAACTGTTTTTT	CALSGTNEKLFF
TRBV4-3	-	-	TRBJ2-3	TGCGCCAGCAGCCAAGATCCCCTTCGGGGAGATACGCAGTATTTT	CASSQDPLRGDTQYF
TRBV4-2	-	once	TRBJ2-1	TGTGCCAGCAGCCAAACAGGACGGGATGAGCAGTTCTTC	CASSQTGRDEQFF
TRBV27	-	-	TRBJ2-3	TGTGCCAGCAGTCCCACCGGGGCCAAGAGCACAGATACGCAGTATTTT	CASSPTGAKSTDTQYF
TRBV25-1	-	once	TRBJ1-2	TGTGCCAGCAGTGAAATTGGGACAACGAACTATGGCTACACCTTC	CASSEIGTTNYGYTF
TRBV14	-	-	TRBJ1-1	TGTGCCAGCAGCCAAGATGTAAGGGATCCCGCCTCAACCACTGAAGCTTTCTTT	CASSQDVRDPASTTEAFF
TRBV5-4	-	-	TRBJ1-5	TGTGCCAGCAGCTTGGGAGGGGCAGTCAATCAGCCCCAGCATTTT	CASSLGGAVNQPQHF
TRBV9	-	-	TRBJ1-1	TGTGCCAGCAGCGTAGAGGGGGACGGGAACACTGAAGCTTTCTTT	CASSVEGDGNTEAFF
TRBV7-9	-	few	TRBJ1-4	TGTGCCAGCAGCTTATCGGGAACTAATGAAAAACTGTTTTTT	CASSLSGTNEKLFF
TRBV2	-	-	TRBJ2-7	TGTGCCAGCAGTACTTGGGGCCCTCTAAGCTCCTACGAGCAGTACTTC	CASSTWGPLSSYEQYF
TRBV4-1	TRBD2	-	TRBJ2-2	TGCGCCAGCAGTCGTAATGTAGCGGGGGGGCACACCGGGGAGCTGTTTTTT	CASSRNVAGGHTGELFF
TRBV29-1	TRBD1	few	TRBJ2-3	TGCAGCGTGGGGGGGACAGGGAGCACAGATACGCAGTATTTT	CSVGGTGSTDTQYF
TRBV6-1	-	-	TRBJ2-2	TGTGCCAGCAGGGCTAGGAACACCGGGGAGCTGTTTTTT	CASRARNTGELFF
TRBV7-2	TRBD1	-	TRBJ1-1	TGTGCCAGCACCTGGGACAGATCGAACACTGAAGCTTTCTTT	CASTWDRSNTEAFF
TRBV6-1	TRBD2	-	TRBJ2-3	TGTGCCAGCAGTGAAGAAGGGCTAGCGGGGGCCCCAGATACGCAGTATTTT	CASSEEGLAGAPDTQYF
TRBV28	TRBD1	few	TRBJ1-5	TGTGCCAGCAAGGACAGGGGGCGGGGGGTCGGCAATCAGCCCCAGCATTTT	CASKDRGRGVGNQPQHF
TRBV11-2	-	few	TRBJ1-1	TGTGCCAGCAGCTTAGAATGGGGGAGGCGGAACACTGAAGCTTTCTTT	CASSLEWGRRNTEAFF
TRBV5-1	TRBD2	-	TRBJ2-1	TGCGCCAGCAGCTCCGGTGGGCTAGCGGGGGGTCCCTCCTACAATGAGCAGTTCTTC	CASSSGGLAGGPSYNEQFF
TRBV28	TRBD1	-	TRBJ1-1	TGTGCCAGCAGTTCCGGGACAGGGGGGACTGAAGCTTTCTTT	CASSSGTGGTEAFF
TRBV11-2	-	-	TRBJ2-3	TGTGCCAGCAGTTCGGTATCCTCAGATACGCAGTATTTT	CASSSVSSDTQYF
TRBV5-1	-	once	TRBJ2-2	TGCGCCAGCAGACAGGGATTGGGGGAGCTGTTTTTT	CASRQGLGELFF
TRBV27	-	-	TRBJ2-7	TGTGCCAGCAGTTCGCATACCGCGGGGTTGGAGCAGTACTTC	CASSSHTAGLEQYF
TRBV9	TRBD2	-	TRBJ2-3	TGTGCCAGCAGCGCCCAAAGCGGGGGCATCACAGATACGCAGTATTTT	CASSAQSGGITDTQYF
TRBV4-3	TRBD2	-	TRBJ2-7	TGCGCCAGCAGCCGTGCTAGCGGGGGTACCTCCTACGAGCAGTACTTC	CASSRASGGTSYEQYF
TRBV19	TRBD1	-	TRBJ2-2	TGTGCCAGTGAATCAGGGGGCGCGAACACCGGGGAGCTGTTTTTT	CASESGGANTGELFF
TRBV28	-	once	TRBJ2-1	TGTGCCAGCAGTTCGGATGCCCTCTCCTACAATGAGCAGTTCTTC	CASSSDALSYNEQFF
TRBV28	-	-	TRBJ1-1	TGTGCCAGCAGATTTGTAAACACTGAAGCTTTCTTT	CASRFVNTEAFF
TRBV5-8	-	-	TRBJ2-1	TGTGCCAGCAGCTTATCAGTCTACAATGAGCAGTTCTTC	CASSLSVYNEQFF
TRBV29-1	TRBD1	-	TRBJ1-2	TGCAGCGTGGCGGGGACAGGGGGACGAGATGGCTACACCTTC	CSVAGTGGRDGYTF
TRBV6-5	-	once	TRBJ1-1	TGTGCCAGCAGTTTTTCTTCAGGGCTCGGGGCTTTCTTT	CASSFSSGLGAFF
TRBV7-9	-	-	TRBJ2-4	TGTGCCAGCAGCTTCTCAGGAGCCAAAAACATTCAGTACTTC	CASSFSGAKNIQYF
TRBV19	-	-	TRBJ1-2	TGTGCCAGTAGTATAGGATACTTCACCTATGGCTACACCTTC	CASSIGYFTYGYTF
TRBV10-3	-	-	TRBJ1-1	TGTGCCATCAGTGGCGATCGGGCAGGAAGAAGCACTGAAGCTTTCTTT	CAISGDRAGRSTEAFF
TRBV7-8	-	-	TRBJ1-1	TGTGCCAGCAGCCGAAGAGATACTGAAGCTTTCTTT	CASSRRDTEAFF
TRBV6-1	TRBD2	-	TRBJ2-1	TGTGCCAGCAGTGAATGGGGGGGTGGTTGGGATGAGCAGTTCTTC	CASSEWGGGWDEQFF
TRBV28	-	-	TRBJ2-1	TGTGCCAGCACCCCCTTGGGGGTAAACAATGAGCAGTTCTTC	CASTPLGVNNEQFF
TRBV5-6	-	-	TRBJ2-2	TGTGCCAGCAGTTCTCCCGGACTTACTTACACCGGGGAGCTGTTTTTT	CASSSPGLTYTGELFF
TRBV19	-	-	TRBJ1-2	TGTGCCAGTAGTATAGATCGACGGTATGGCTACACCTTC	CASSIDRRYGYTF
TRBV28	-	-	TRBJ2-5	TGTGCCAGCGGTCTCGGGACCCAGTACTTC	CASGLGTQYF
TRBV5-1	-	-	TRBJ1-6	TGCGCCAGCAGCACCGGTAATTCACCCCTCCACTTT	CASSTGNSPLHF
TRBV7-8	-	once	TRBJ1-4	TGTGCCAGCAGCTATCTAAGGGGGGGAGCTAATGAAAAACTGTTTTTT	CASSYLRGGANEKLFF
TRBV7-2	-	-	TRBJ1-4	TGTGCCAGCAGCTTAGGGGGACATAACCTTCCCCCTAATGAAAAACTGTTTTTT	CASSLGGHNLPPNEKLFF
TRBV28	-	few	TRBJ1-4	TGTGCCAGCAGTTTGGGATTGGCTAATGAAAAACTGTTTTTT	CASSLGLANEKLFF